The 23 T cell receptor beta chains below were found in one sample sequenced in a study of T cell clonality in common variable immunodeficiency. Sequencing used immunoSEQ multiplex PCR; TCRdb keeps in-frame clones, though not all of them. This sample carries roughly 55,000 clones, none of them present only once. The sequencing sample was made of peripheral blood mononuclear cells. Receptors were obtained from a person aged 18 to 75 in good health.

This clone showed up many times. Read data end 3 residues before the CDR3 end; the end is taken from the germline J gene. V gene TRBV10-3 combines with J gene TRBJ2-2; TRBD2 matches at 12 bases. After removal of 11 bases from V and 3 bases from J, the junction contained 4 bases not matched to a gene. Germline CDR1 ENHRY, CDR2 SYGVKD. The CDR3 spans 14 residues. This CDR3 reads CAARLAGDTGELFF. CDR3 DNA, as far as it was read: TGTGCCGCAAGACTAGCGGGAGACACCGGGGAG.

This clone was observed a few times. Read data end 3 residues before the CDR3 end; the end is taken from the germline J gene. V and J are TRBV20-1 and TRBJ2-1; 11 bases agree with TRBD2. The germline CDR1 and CDR2 sequences are DFQATT and SNEGSKA (reference sequence). This CDR3 spans 15 amino acids. The J segment lost 5 bases and the V segment lost 4 bases, leaving 7 bases of the junction unmatched. CDR3 amino acids: CSATPGLADDNEQFF. Incomplete CDR3 DNA: TGCAGTGCTACACCGGGACTAGCGGACGACAATGAG.

This clone was found many times. The sequenced fragment ends 3 residues before the CDR3 boundary, so the rest is inferred from the germline J gene. The chain employs TRBV20-1 and TRBJ2-7; D might be TRBD2 (6 bases). Germline V gives CDR1 DFQATT, CDR2 SNEGSKA (reference sequence). This CDR3 contains 15 residues. The V gene lost 6 bases and the J gene lost 3 bases, with 21 bases spanning the gap. CDR3 loop: CSAPNTAGGVYEQYF. The CDR3 bases that were read are TGCAGTGCCCCCAATACGGCCGGCGGGGTCTACGAG.

The table lists this clone with many counts. Coverage ceases 3 residues before the CDR3 finishes, and the germline J gene fills in the end. The gene calls are TRBV20-1 and TRBJ1-2, with 10 bases that match TRBD1. The CDR3 consists of 12 residues. Germline-derived CDR1 and CDR2 are DFQATT and SNEGSKA (reference sequence). CDR3 DNA (partial): TGCAGTGCTCGACAGGGGGCAGGCGGC. Protein product: CSARQGAGG. The whole CDR3 protein is CSARQGAGGYTF.

This clone has ten or more counts. The CDR3 end falls 3 residues outside the read, so it is completed with the germline J gene. V and J are TRBV19 and TRBJ2-1, with D perhaps matching TRBD2 (6 bases). Germline CDR1 LNHDA, CDR2 SQIVND (reference sequence). Trimming removed 3 bases from V and 4 bases from J, with 13 bases in between. The CDR3 runs 15 residues. This chain's CDR3 is CASSILGGKYNEQFF. The CDR3 DNA, read in part, is TGTGCCAGTAGTATTCTGGGCGGGAAATACAATGAG.

This clone has ten or more counts. At one end the junction does not follow the germline gene, possibly because of a read error. The CDR3 end lies 3 residues beyond the end of the read and is filled in from the germline J gene. The chain uses TRBV4-2 and TRBJ2-1; 9 bases fit TRBD2. The CDR3 contains 17 residues. Germline V gives CDR1 LGHNA, CDR2 YNFKEQ. The CDR3 is CASSQGGSGSTYNEQFF. The CDR3 DNA, read in part, is TGCGCCAGCAGCCAAGGGGGTAGCGGGAGTACCTACAATGAG.

A word on this clone: Read data end 3 residues before the CDR3 end; the end is taken from the germline J gene. The rearrangement links TRBV7-9 to TRBJ1-6; D perhaps matches TRBD1 (5 bases). Trimming pared 1 base from V and 7 bases from J, leaving 11 bases between. In germline, CDR1 is SEHNR, CDR2 FQNEAQ (reference sequence). The CDR3 has 15 residues. The CDR3 here is CASSLGGVTNSPLHF. Incomplete CDR3 DNA: TGTGCCAGCAGCTTAGGAGGGGTAACGAATTCACCC.

This clone showed up many times. The read stops 3 residues short of the end of the CDR3; the missing end is completed from the germline J gene. The V gene is TRBV2, the J gene TRBJ2-1; 8 bases fit TRBD2. In germline, CDR1 is SNHLY, CDR2 FYNNEI. The CDR3 length is 15 residues. Germline trimming cut 4 bases from V and 6 bases from J; bases unmatched to any gene: 8. Incomplete CDR3 DNA: TGTGCCAGCAGTGCCGGGACTAGTCTGGCCAATGAG. Translating it yields CASSAGTSLANE. The complete CDR3 sequence is CASSAGTSLANEQFF.

This clone was counted many times. The sequence runs out 3 residues before the end of the CDR3; the remainder is reconstructed from the germline J gene. This chain links TRBV19 with TRBJ1-1, with a weak D call TRBD1 (6 bases). The length of the CDR3 is 17 residues. The germline CDR1 and CDR2 sequences are LNHDA and SQIVND (reference sequence). V lost 3 bases and J 1 base, leaving 18 bases between the germline ends. The sequenced part of the CDR3 DNA is TGTGCCAGTAGTATCCACCTTTTGGACAGATCGAACACTGAA. The encoded protein is CASSIHLLDRSNTE. The CDR3 as a whole reads CASSIHLLDRSNTEAFF.

Points on this clone: The CDR3 end is not reached by the read, which stops 3 residues before it; the germline J gene fills it in. V is TRBV19 and J is TRBJ1-1, with D uncertain. Trimming removed 1 base from V and 5 bases from J, with 14 bases in between. Germline-derived CDR1 and CDR2 are LNHDA and SQIVND (reference sequence). This CDR3 contains 15 residues. CDR3 bases read: TGTGCCAGTAGTATAGGCACGGCCCCGGGGACTGAA. Translated: CASSIGTAPGTE. The complete CDR3 sequence is CASSIGTAPGTEAFF.

As for this clone: The CDR3 is cut off 3 residues early in the read; its end comes from the germline J gene. The chain combines TRBV30 with TRBJ2-4; 8 bases line up with TRBD2. The CDR3 runs 12 residues. From germline, CDR1 is GTSNPN and CDR2 SVGIG (reference sequence). The CDR3 DNA, read in part, is TGTGCCTGGAGTGTCGGGAGGGGAGGT. Protein: CAWSVGRGG. The full CDR3 sequence reads CAWSVGRGGQYF.

Ten or more counts support this clone. The read ends 3 residues early relative to the CDR3; the germline J gene fills the gap. The chain couples TRBV11-2 to TRBJ1-2, with 9 bases matching TRBD1. Germline assignment: CDR1 SGHAT and CDR2 FQNNGV. The CDR3 length is 13 residues. The sequenced CDR3 bases are TGTGCCAGCAGCTGGGGACAGGGTGGCGGC. Its protein product is CASSWGQGGG. The complete CDR3 reads CASSWGQGGGYTF.

The table lists this clone with many counts. The read is 3 residues too short to cover the CDR3 end, so that end is filled in from the germline J gene. The V and J genes are TRBV7-2 and TRBJ2-7; no reliable D call. The CDR3 spans 13 residues. V was trimmed by 2 bases and J by 3 bases, leaving 8 bases between them. From germline, CDR1 is SGHTA and CDR2 FQGNSA. CDR3: CASSLPQNYEQYF. The CDR3 DNA, read in part, is TGTGCCAGCAGCTTACCCCAGAACTACGAG.

In the case of this clone: With the read ending 3 residues before the CDR3 end, the germline J gene is used to fill in that end. The chain employs TRBV19 and TRBJ1-6, with D hard to call. V was shortened by 3 bases and J by 10 bases, with 13 bases between the two germline ends. Germline V gives CDR1 LNHDA, CDR2 SQIVND (reference sequence). The length of the CDR3 is 14 residues. The CDR3 sequence: CASSMMGAVSPLHF. Incomplete CDR3 DNA: TGTGCCAGTAGTATGATGGGTGCGGTCTCACCC.

This clone has a count of ten or more. The read ends 3 residues shy of where the CDR3 ends; the end is completed using the germline J gene. The rearrangement uses TRBV20-1 and TRBJ2-1, with TRBD2 identical over 9 bases. The CDR3 has 16 amino acids. Germline CDR1 is DFQATT and CDR2 is SNEGSKA (reference sequence). V lost 5 bases to trimming and J lost 6 bases; unmatched junction nucleotides: 14. CDR3 DNA, as far as it was read: TGCAGTGCTGTTCCGGGACTAGCTTCTTTCGGCAATGAG. It is translated as CSAVPGLASFGNE. The full CDR3 is CSAVPGLASFGNEQFF.

This clone was recorded at least ten times. Read sequence stops 3 residues before the CDR3 end, and the germline J gene provides the missing end. This chain joins TRBV5-1 and TRBJ2-3; TRBD2 agrees at 9 bases. This CDR3 is 16 amino acids long. In germline, CDR1 is SGHRS, CDR2 YFSETQ. With V trimmed by 4 bases and J by 4 bases, 10 bases remained unmatched. CDR3 region: CASSGGAGGRADTQYF. CDR3 bases read: TGCGCCAGCAGCGGGGGCGCGGGAGGGCGTGCAGATACG.

This clone was recorded many times. The read gets to within 3 residues of the CDR3 end, and the germline J gene fills in the rest. The V and J genes are TRBV30 and TRBJ1-3; D gene unclear. The CDR3 length is 13 residues. V was shortened by 8 bases and J by 4 bases, with 15 bases between the two germline ends. Germline V CDR1 and CDR2: GTSNPN, SVGIG (reference sequence). CDR3 DNA (partial): TGTGCCGGAGACAAGGGCTCCGGAAACACC. Protein sequence: CAGDKGSGNT. The complete CDR3 reads CAGDKGSGNTIYF.

This clone was recorded at least ten times. One end of the junction does not line up with germline, which may come from a read error. The read is 3 residues too short to cover the CDR3 end, so that end is filled in from the germline J gene. The chain employs TRBV4-2 and TRBJ2-1; TRBD2 matches at 11 bases. Germline CDR1 LGHNA, CDR2 YNFKEQ. The CDR3 spans 17 residues. The CDR3 loop is CASSQDPVSGREDEQFF. The sequenced CDR3 bases are TGCGCCAGCAGCCAAGATCCGGTTAGCGGGAGGGAGGATGAG.

The table lists this clone with many counts. The read is 3 residues too short to cover the CDR3 end, so that end is filled in from the germline J gene. The chain joins TRBV20-1 to TRBJ2-5, with D maybe TRBD2 (7 bases). This CDR3 has 14 residues. Germline-derived CDR1 and CDR2 are DFQATT and SNEGSKA (reference sequence). The V and J ends lost 6 bases and 2 bases respectively, with 16 bases between them. The covered CDR3 bases are TGCAGTGCAACTGAGGGGGGGTTTCAAGAGACC. Translation: CSATEGGFQET. The entire CDR3 reads CSATEGGFQETQYF.

The table lists this clone with many counts. The read falls 3 residues short of the CDR3 end, and the missing part is taken from the germline J gene. The J gene is TRBJ2-1, the V gene TRBV30; D is undetermined. V was cut by 5 bases and J by 9 bases, with 8 bases left in between. From germline, CDR1 is GTSNPN and CDR2 SVGIG (reference sequence). CDR3 length: 10 amino acids. The DNA read from the CDR3 is TGTGCCTGGGCGTTCACTGAG. This codes for CAWAFTE. Given in full, the CDR3 is CAWAFTEQFF.

This clone appeared many times. The read falls 3 residues short of the CDR3 end, and the missing part is taken from the germline J gene. V is TRBV5-1 and J is TRBJ1-1, with 9 bases lining up with TRBD1. V gave up 4 bases and J gave up 6 bases; unmatched junction bases: 7. From germline, CDR1 is SGHRS and CDR2 YFSETQ. The CDR3 has 14 amino acids. The sequenced CDR3 bases are TGCGCCAGCAGCGTGGGACAGGGAACGTCTGAA. This gives the protein CASSVGQGTSE. The whole CDR3 reads CASSVGQGTSEAFF. Full variable domain (remainder filled in from reference TRBV5-1 and TRBJ1-1): KAGVTQTPRYLIKTRGQQVTLSCSPISGHRSVSWYQQTPGQGLQFLFEYFSETQRNKGNFPGRFSGRQFSNSRSEMNVSTLELGDSALYLCASSVGQGTSEAFFGQGTRLTVV.

This clone was observed many times. The CDR3 is cut off 3 residues early in the read; its end comes from the germline J gene. This chain links TRBV28 with TRBJ2-3, with D hard to call. V was cut by 7 bases and J by 4 bases, with 6 bases left in between. This CDR3 has 11 residues. The germline V gene encodes CDR1 MDHEN and CDR2 SYDVKM. CDR3 sequence: CASIFSDTQYF. The CDR3 DNA, read in part, is TGTGCCAGCATCTTCTCAGATACG.

The table lists this clone with many counts. The read gets to within 3 residues of the CDR3 end, and the germline J gene fills in the rest. V and J are TRBV6-2 or TRBV6-3 and TRBJ2-7, with D hard to call. Germline V gene data show CDR1 as MNHEY and CDR2 as SVGEGT. The CDR3 is 14 residues long. V gave up 2 bases and J gave up 0 bases, with 8 bases separating them. CDR3 region: CASSYRQDSYEQYF. The covered CDR3 bases are TGTGCCAGCAGTTACCGGCAGGACTCCTACGAG.